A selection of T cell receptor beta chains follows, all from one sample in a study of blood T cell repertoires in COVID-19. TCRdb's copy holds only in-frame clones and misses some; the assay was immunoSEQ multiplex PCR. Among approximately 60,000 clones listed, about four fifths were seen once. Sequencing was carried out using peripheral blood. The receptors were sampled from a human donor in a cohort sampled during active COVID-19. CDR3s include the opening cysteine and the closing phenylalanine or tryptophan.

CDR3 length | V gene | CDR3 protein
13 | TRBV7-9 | CASSQSITDTQYF
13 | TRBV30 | CAWSAGLGNTIYF
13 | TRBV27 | CASSMREHQPQHF
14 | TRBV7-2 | CASSQGAGHYEQYF
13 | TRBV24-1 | CATSDGSQGAQYF
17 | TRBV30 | CAWSVNRGNGYTGELFF
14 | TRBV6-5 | CASRSGQGIGEQYF
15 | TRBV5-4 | CASSQGTSGGRGQFF
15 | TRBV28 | CASTSGQGVSYEQYF
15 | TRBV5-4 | CASRTGTSVTDTQYF
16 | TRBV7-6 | CASSLGGLAGRNEQFF
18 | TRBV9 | CASSVADRQGISGNTIYF
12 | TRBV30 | CAWSVVGGRGFF
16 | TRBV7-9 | CASSSPGLLSTDTQYF
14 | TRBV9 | CASNPAGQPYEQYF
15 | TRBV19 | CASSIRGQDPYEQYF
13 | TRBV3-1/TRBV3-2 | CASSLGHYNEQFF
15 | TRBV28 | CASKQLAGGLETQYF
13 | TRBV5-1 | CASSFAGGDTQYF
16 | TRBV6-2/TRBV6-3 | CASSYTAGFSYNEQFF
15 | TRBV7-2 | CASSSAGTEGWEQYF
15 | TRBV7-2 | CASSFRTGRSNEQFF
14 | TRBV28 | CASTRRGTNEKLFF
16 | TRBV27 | CASWTNIAGAGDGYTF
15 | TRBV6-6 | CASSYSRESNQPQHF
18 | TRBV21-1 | CASSVSRGRPFASYGYTF
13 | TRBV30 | CAWSVRAAGEQYF
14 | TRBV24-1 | CATSDLGQTDTQYF
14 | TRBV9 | CASSVGSGGYEQYF
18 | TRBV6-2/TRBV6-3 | CASSYTRQGATFDQPQHF
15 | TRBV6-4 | CASSETSGGLETQYF
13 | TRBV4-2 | CASSQVETYEQYF
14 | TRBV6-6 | CASSLDREDQPQHF
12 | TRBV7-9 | CASSLAAGVYTF
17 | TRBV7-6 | CASSQRSGWATNEKLFF
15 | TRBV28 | CASSSSGLSSQPQHF
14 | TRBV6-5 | CASSYGGASNTIYF
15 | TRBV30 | CAWREQGARHQPQHF
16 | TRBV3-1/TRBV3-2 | CASSQGVAQAGNTIYF
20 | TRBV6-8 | CASSYSSMAGTTPNTGELFF
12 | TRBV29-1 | CSVGTGSSEAFF
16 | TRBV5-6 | CASSGTGTGNQETQYF
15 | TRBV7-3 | CASSLTSGEIDTQYF
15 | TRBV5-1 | CASSSTGDSVNIQYF
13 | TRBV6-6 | CASSYPADTEAFF
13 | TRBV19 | CASSISEWETQYF
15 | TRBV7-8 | CASSLSKGPREKLFF
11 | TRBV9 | CASSGDGGYTF
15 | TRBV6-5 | CASSYSGHLNTEAFF
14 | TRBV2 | CASSRTSGDETQYF
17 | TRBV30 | CACLSGNLMSSTDTQYF
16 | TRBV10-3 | CAIRPGHASSGNTIYF
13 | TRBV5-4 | CASSLRDTDEQFF
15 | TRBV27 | CASSLRRGSNEKLFF
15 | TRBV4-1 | CASSQVGEGNTEAFF